This T cell receptor beta chain was sequenced during a study of cytomegalovirus exposure and HLA in healthy donors. Study-level findings and limits: The authors later found most CMV-associated TCR beta chains appeared HLA-restricted. Using a false discovery rate of 0.05, a later analysis showed that approximately 17,000 TCR beta sequences were associated with HLA alleles. Presence/absence analyses assumed roughly uniform sequencing depth across donors.

The PCR employed 60 Vbeta primers together with 13 Jbeta primers. Source study methods: In a later analysis, about 12 million of 75 million to 90 million unique beta chains occurred in at least two donors. Here immunoSEQ multiplex PCR was the method, and the copy in TCRdb shows in-frame clones only, minus some. The D gene and trimming were derived from the DNA, and the V and J assignments and clone size from that table. The sample lists about 110,000 clones, more than 65% seen once, with roughly 6.5% in the top ten. CDR3 length equals 15 residues. Germline values: CDR1 MNHNS, CDR2 SASEGT. Unmatched junction bases numbered 6, after V lost 4 bases and J lost 8 bases. Points on this clone: What it binds is unknown.

The sequencing sample was made of PBMCs. This TCR was recovered from a woman aged 50 to 65 in good health and CMV-seropositive. The J gene is TRBJ1-6, the V gene TRBV6-1; 9 bases are shared with TRBD1. The CDR3 here is CASSVQGALDSPLHF. The CDR3 DNA reads TGTGCCAGCAGTGTACAGGGGGCTCTTGATTCACCCCTCCACTTT.